The 19 T cell receptor beta chains below come from one sample, sequenced in a study of tumor and adjacent non-tumor tissue in lung cancer. TCRbeta libraries were built with three rounds of nested PCR, modified from ARM-PCR. TCRdb ran MiXCR on the multiplex PCR reads and lists one entry per CDR3 protein. The repertoire holds 90,000 to 100,000 distinct CDR3 sequences, with 80% as singletons. No cell sorting was done before RNA was extracted from the tissue. The normal lung tissue was taken more than 3 cm from the tumor edge. Sequences were obtained from distant non-tumor lung tissue. The receptor set was obtained from a man aged 55 to 70 with small cell lung cancer.

The chain combines TRBV10-3 with TRBJ2-1; 8 nucleotides match TRBD2. The CDR3 totals 12 residues. CDR1 and CDR2 (germline): ENHRY, SYGVKD. The J segment lost 8 bases and the V segment lost 3 bases, leaving 0 bases of the junction unmatched. In nucleotides, the CDR3 is TGTGCCATCAGTGAACTAGCGGATGAGCAGTTCTTC. Encoded protein: CAISELADEQFF.

In the case of this clonotype: Compared with germline, one end of the junction differs, possibly owing to a read error. This chain connects TRBV6-5 to TRBJ2-3; tentative D call: TRBD2 (5 bases). CDR3 length equals 13 residues. CDR1 is MNHEY, CDR2 SVGAGI, per germline. The CDR3 DNA is TGTGCCAGAAGTTTCGGAGGCACGGATACGCAGTATTTT. This translates into CARSFGGTDTQYF.

As concerns this clonotype: The junction differs from germline at one of its ends, possibly a read error. The rearrangement uses TRBV20-1 and TRBJ1-6; the match to TRBD1 covers 10 bases. This CDR3 has 17 amino acids. CDR1 and CDR2 (germline): DFQATT, SNEGSKA (reference sequence). CDR3 DNA: TGCATTACTAGAGCCATAGGGACAGGGGACTATAATCCACCCCTCCACTTT. This codes for CITRAIGTGDYNPPLHF.

A word on this clonotype: The CDR3 does not end in the conserved phenylalanine or tryptophan, so this is likely a read error. This chain links TRBV20-1 with TRBJ2-1; D is unclear. CDR1 and CDR2 from the germline V gene are DFQATT and SNEGSKA (reference sequence). The germline V and J ends were trimmed by 3 bases and 0 bases, with 21 bases remaining between them. This CDR3 spans 18 amino acids. CDR3 loop: CSASKYPLGGNSYNEQFY. Written as DNA, the CDR3 is TGCAGTGCTAGTAAATACCCCCTGGGCGGTAACTCCTACAATGAGCAGTTCTAC.

As to this clonotype: One end of the junction is discordant with germline, which a read error may explain. The chain recombines TRBV6-5 with TRBJ2-6; TRBD1 matches at 8 bases. CDR1 and CDR2 (germline): MNHEY, SVGAGI. CDR3 length: 17 residues. The CDR3 spells CASRKGQDVSGANVLTF. CDR3 in DNA: TGTGCCAGCAGGAAGGGACAGGACGTCTCTGGCGCCAACGTCCTGACTTTC.

A note on this clonotype: It may be a read error: a sequence one base away is much more abundant. The chain uses TRBV7-9 and TRBJ2-2; TRBD2 matches 7 bases. The CDR3 has 16 amino acids. Germline values: CDR1 SEHNR, CDR2 FQNEAQ (reference sequence). CDR3 bases: TGTGCCGGCAGCTTAGGATACAGCGGGAACTCCGGGGAGCTGTTTTTT. Protein sequence: CAGSLGYSGNSGELFF. Based on the CDR3 plus reference TRBV7-9 and TRBJ2-2, the full variable domain is DTGVSQNPRHKITKRGQNVTFRCDPISEHNRLYWYRQTLGQGPEFLTYFQNEAQLEKSRLLSDRFSAERPKGSFSTLEIQRTEQGDSAMYLCAGSLGYSGNSGELFFGEGSRLTVL.

The chain recombines TRBV4-1 with TRBJ2-2; D gene uncertain. The germline V and J ends were trimmed by 1 base and 10 bases, with 16 bases remaining between them. The germline V gene has CDR1 MGHRA and CDR2 YSYEKL. The CDR3 has 15 amino acids. CDR3 DNA: TGCGCCAGCAGCCAAGTCGTCAGTAATGTCGTGGAGCTGTTTTTT. Translation gives CASSQVVSNVVELFF.

As regards this clonotype: A junction end diverges from the germline sequence, so it may reflect a read error. J is TRBJ2-1 and V is TRBV11-2, with D maybe TRBD2 (5 bases). The CDR3 is made up of 14 amino acids. Germline V gene lookup returns CDR1 SGHAT and CDR2 FQNNGV. Here the CDR3 DNA reads TGTGCCAGCGGCTATACTAGAGACACCGATGAGCTGGTTTTC. Its translation is CASGYTRDTDELVF.

The chain combines TRBV6-1 with TRBJ2-2; TRBD2 aligns across 10 bases. The CDR3 spans 15 residues. The V gene's germline CDR1 is MNHNS and CDR2 SASEGT. Trimming cost V 10 bases and J 5 bases; bases outside gene matches: 10. This CDR3 is CANCPGLATTGELFF. As DNA, the CDR3 is TGTGCCAACTGTCCGGGACTAGCGACTACCGGGGAGCTGTTTTTT.

Concerning this clonotype: This CDR3 fails to terminate in the conserved phenylalanine or tryptophan, so it likely reflects a read error. The rearrangement joins TRBV12-3 or TRBV12-4 to TRBJ1-2; D might be TRBD1 (6 bases). CDR3 size: 15 residues. Trimming cost V 4 bases and J 10 bases, with 22 bases left between them. The CDR3, as DNA: TGTGCCAGCAGTTACGCGGCGTGGGGACAATCTGACTACACCATC. Translated: CASSYAAWGQSDYTI.

For this clonotype: This may be a read error: a much more frequent sequence differs by one nucleotide. The chain joins TRBV30 to TRBJ1-2; 9 bases match TRBD1. This CDR3 region has 14 residues. Germline CDR1 and CDR2: GTSNPN and SVGIG (reference sequence). CDR3 amino acids: CAWSRGTGLSGFPF. CDR3 coding DNA: TGTGCCTGGAGTAGAGGGACAGGGCTTAGTGGATTTCCCTTC.

V gene TRBV5-5 combines with J gene TRBJ2-7, with 7 bases identical to TRBD1. Germline V gives CDR1 SGHKS, CDR2 YYEKEE (reference sequence). J was trimmed by 3 bases and V by 9 bases; bases with no gene match: 12. This CDR3 has 14 amino acids. The CDR3 sequence: CANNPGQHLYEQYV. As DNA, the CDR3 is TGTGCCAACAACCCGGGACAGCATCTCTACGAGCAGTACGTC.

Points on this clonotype: A clone one base away is much larger, so this may be a read error. J is TRBJ2-1 and V is TRBV4-1; tentatively, D is TRBD1 (6 bases). Germline-derived CDR1 and CDR2 are MGHRA and YSYEKL. V was cut by 10 bases and J by 5 bases, with 18 bases left in between. The CDR3 totals 14 residues. The CDR3 sequence is CATKVGQAHNEQFF. DNA of the CDR3: TGCGCCACCAAGGTGGGACAAGCGCACAATGAGCAGTTCTTC.

V is TRBV28 and J is TRBJ2-3; a possible D gene is TRBD1 (6 bases). The CDR3 spans 15 residues. V lost 5 bases, J lost 1 base, and 13 bases lay in between. The V gene's germline CDR1 is MDHEN and CDR2 SYDVKM. CDR3 loop: CASSPLRQGTDTQYF. The CDR3 nucleotides read TGTGCCAGCAGTCCCTTGAGACAGGGCACAGATACGCAGTATTTT. The whole variable domain, filled in from reference TRBV28 and TRBJ2-3, reads DVKVTQSSRYLVKRTGEKVFLECVQDMDHENMFWYRQDPGLGLRLIYFSYDVKMKEKGDIPEGYSVSREKKERFSLILESASTNQTSMYLCASSPLRQGTDTQYFGPGTRLTVL.

About this clonotype: The CDR3 carries no conserved terminal phenylalanine or tryptophan, so it likely arises from a read error. The chain carries TRBV4-1 and TRBJ1-4; D might be TRBD1 (5 bases). In germline, CDR1 is MGHRA, CDR2 YSYEKL. Trimming shortened V by 4 bases and J by 8 bases, and 17 bases separated the two germline ends. CDR3 length: 15 amino acids. DNA for the CDR3: TGCGCCAGCAGCCCTTACAGGAGCCCGAACGAAAAACTGTTTTTA. This gives the protein CASSPYRSPNEKLFL.

Note on this clonotype: The CDR3 ends on some other residue instead of the conserved phenylalanine or tryptophan, so this is likely a read error. The chain joins TRBV20-1 to TRBJ2-3; D ambiguous. CDR3 size: 13 residues. The germline gives CDR1 DFQATT, CDR2 SNEGSKA (reference sequence). As DNA, the CDR3 is TGCGGTGCTCACCCCGACGGCACAGATACGCAGTATTAT. This sequence encodes CGAHPDGTDTQYY.

The chain combines TRBV12-3 or TRBV12-4 with TRBJ2-1, with TRBD2 matching 7 bases. CDR3 length: 16 residues. J lost 9 bases, V lost 7 bases, and 18 bases had no gene match. The CDR3 nucleotides are TGTGCCAGCAAGACTAGCTGGAGTTACTGGTCGACTGAGCAGTTCTTC. Residues: CASKTSWSYWSTEQFF.

In its sample, this clonotype was seen many times. The V call is TRBV5-8, the J call TRBJ2-3; D gene ambiguous. The CDR3 is 10 residues long. CDR1 and CDR2 (germline): SGHTS, YDEGEE. Trimming cost V 4 bases and J 7 bases, with 4 bases left between them. The CDR3: CASSVHTQYF. CDR3 nucleotide sequence: TGTGCCAGCAGCGTCCATACGCAGTATTTT.

This clonotype showed up just a few times. Likely a read error: the CDR3 ends without its conserved phenylalanine or tryptophan. This sequence joins TRBV7-9 and TRBJ2-2, with 12 bases aligning to TRBD2. After removal of 3 bases from V and 4 bases from J, the junction contained 3 bases not matched to a gene. The CDR3 has 16 amino acids. The germline V gene has CDR1 SEHNR and CDR2 FQNEAQ (reference sequence). The CDR3 protein is CASSFVLAGGTGELFL. CDR3 nucleotides: TGTGCCAGCAGCTTCGTACTAGCGGGAGGCACCGGGGAGCTGTTTCTT.